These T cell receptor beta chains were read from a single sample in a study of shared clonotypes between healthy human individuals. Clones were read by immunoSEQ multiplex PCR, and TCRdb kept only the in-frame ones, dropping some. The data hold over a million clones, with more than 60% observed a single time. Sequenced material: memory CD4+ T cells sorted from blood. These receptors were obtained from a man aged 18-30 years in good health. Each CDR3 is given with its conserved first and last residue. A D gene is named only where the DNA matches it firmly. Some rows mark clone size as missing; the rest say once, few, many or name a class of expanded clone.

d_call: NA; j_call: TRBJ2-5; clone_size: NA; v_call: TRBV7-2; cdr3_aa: CASSLGGFAQGETQYF; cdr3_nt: TGTGCCAGCAGCTTAGGGGGATTTGCCCAGGGAGAGACCCAGTACTTC
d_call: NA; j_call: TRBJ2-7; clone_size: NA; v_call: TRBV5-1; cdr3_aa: CASSLLADYEQYF; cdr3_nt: TGCGCCAGCAGCTTGCTCGCGGACTACGAGCAGTACTTC
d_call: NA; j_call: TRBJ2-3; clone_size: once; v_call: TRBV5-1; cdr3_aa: CASSSSGTTDTQYF; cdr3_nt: TGCGCCAGCAGCTCCTCAGGGACCACAGATACGCAGTATTTT
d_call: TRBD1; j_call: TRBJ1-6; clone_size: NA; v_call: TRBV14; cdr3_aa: CASSQAGTGYWALHF; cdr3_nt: TGTGCCAGCAGCCAGGCCGGGACAGGGTACTGGGCCCTCCACTTT
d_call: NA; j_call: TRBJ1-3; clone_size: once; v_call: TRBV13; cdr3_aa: CASSLGQGEATIYF; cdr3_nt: TGTGCCAGCAGCTTAGGGCAGGGTGAGGCCACCATATATTTT
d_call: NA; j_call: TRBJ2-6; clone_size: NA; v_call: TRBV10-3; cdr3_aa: CASNAGSGANVLTF; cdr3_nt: TGTGCCTCAAACGCGGGGTCTGGGGCCAACGTCCTGACTTTC
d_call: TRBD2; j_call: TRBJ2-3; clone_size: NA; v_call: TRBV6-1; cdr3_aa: CASSEVASGGAGTDTQYF; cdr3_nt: TGTGCCAGCAGTGAAGTGGCTAGCGGGGGGGCTGGCACAGATACGCAGTATTTT
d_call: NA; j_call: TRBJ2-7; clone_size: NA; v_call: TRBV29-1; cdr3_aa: CSVRRGIYEQYF; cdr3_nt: TGCAGCGTCCGTAGGGGAATCTACGAGCAGTACTTC
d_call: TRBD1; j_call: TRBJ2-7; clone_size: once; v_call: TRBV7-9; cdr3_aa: CASSTGTGGAEQYF; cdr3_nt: TGTGCCAGCAGCACCGGGACAGGGGGAGCCGAGCAGTACTTC
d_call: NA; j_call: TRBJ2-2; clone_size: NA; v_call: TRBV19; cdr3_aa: CASRGLRGRSNTGELFF; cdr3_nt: TGTGCCAGTAGAGGGCTGCGGGGGCGTTCGAACACCGGGGAGCTGTTTTTT
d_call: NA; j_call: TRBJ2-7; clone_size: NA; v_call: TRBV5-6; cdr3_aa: CASTRKGGLSYEQYF; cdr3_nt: TGTGCCAGCACCAGGAAGGGGGGCCTCTCCTACGAGCAGTACTTC
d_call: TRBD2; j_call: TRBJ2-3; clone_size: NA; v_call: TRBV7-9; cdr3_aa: CASSQEGLARDTQYF; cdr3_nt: TGTGCCAGCAGCCAAGAGGGACTAGCAAGAGATACGCAGTATTTT
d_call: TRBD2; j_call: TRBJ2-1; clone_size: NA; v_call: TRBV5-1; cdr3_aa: CASSLLAGVNNEQFF; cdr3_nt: TGCGCCAGCAGCTTGCTAGCGGGAGTCAACAATGAGCAGTTCTTC
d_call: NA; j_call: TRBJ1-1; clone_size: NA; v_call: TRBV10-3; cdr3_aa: CAISGGSLNTEAFF; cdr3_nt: TGTGCCATCAGTGGGGGCAGTTTGAACACTGAAGCTTTCTTT
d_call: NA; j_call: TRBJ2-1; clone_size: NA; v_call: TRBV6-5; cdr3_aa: CASTSSGGSYNEQFF; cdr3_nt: TGTGCCAGCACCTCTAGTGGGGGGTCCTACAATGAGCAGTTCTTC
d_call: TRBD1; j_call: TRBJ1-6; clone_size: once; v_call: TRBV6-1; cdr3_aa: CASSSGGAGSPLHF; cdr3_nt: TGTGCCAGCAGTTCAGGGGGCGCCGGTTCACCCCTCCACTTT
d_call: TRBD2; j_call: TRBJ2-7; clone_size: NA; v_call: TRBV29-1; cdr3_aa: CSVEGILAGRYEQYF; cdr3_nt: TGCAGCGTTGAAGGGATACTAGCGGGACGCTACGAGCAGTACTTC
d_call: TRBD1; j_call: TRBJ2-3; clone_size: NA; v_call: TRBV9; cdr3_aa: CASSVGGQGALSTDTQYF; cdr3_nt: TGTGCCAGCAGCGTAGGGGGACAGGGGGCCCTGAGCACAGATACGCAGTATTTT
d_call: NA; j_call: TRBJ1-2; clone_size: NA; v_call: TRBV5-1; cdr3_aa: CASSSGRPLSYTF; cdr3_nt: TGCGCCAGCAGCTCGGGACGGCCTTTGAGCTACACCTTC
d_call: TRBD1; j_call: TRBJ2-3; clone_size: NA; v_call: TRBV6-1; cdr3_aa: CASSVTPGQGAKDTQYF; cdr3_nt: TGTGCCAGCAGTGTGACGCCGGGACAGGGGGCGAAAGATACGCAGTATTTT
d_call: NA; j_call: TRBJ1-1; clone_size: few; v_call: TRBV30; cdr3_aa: CAGGWTEAFF; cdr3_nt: TGTGCCGGAGGGTGGACTGAAGCTTTCTTT
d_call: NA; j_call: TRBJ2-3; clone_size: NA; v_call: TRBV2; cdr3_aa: CASGRRTDTQYF; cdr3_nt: TGTGCCAGCGGTAGACGCACAGATACGCAGTATTTT
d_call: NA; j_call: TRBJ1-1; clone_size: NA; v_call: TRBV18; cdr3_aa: CASSLINTEAFF; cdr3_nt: TGTGCCAGCTCACTAATAAACACTGAAGCTTTCTTT
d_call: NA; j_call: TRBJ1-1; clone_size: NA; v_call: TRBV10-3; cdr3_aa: CAISDALAAFF; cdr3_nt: TGTGCCATCAGTGATGCCCTGGCAGCTTTCTTT
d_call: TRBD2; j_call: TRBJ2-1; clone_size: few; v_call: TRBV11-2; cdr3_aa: CASSLQAGAYYNEQFF; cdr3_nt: TGTGCCAGCAGCTTACAAGCGGGGGCCTACTACAATGAGCAGTTCTTC
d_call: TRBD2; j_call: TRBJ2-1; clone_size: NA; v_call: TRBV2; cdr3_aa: CASTQGLAGLSSYNEQFF; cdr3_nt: TGTGCCAGCACCCAGGGACTAGCGGGTCTTAGCTCCTACAATGAGCAGTTCTTC
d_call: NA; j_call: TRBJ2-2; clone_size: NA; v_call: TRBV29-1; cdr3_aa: CSAMGTGELFF; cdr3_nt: TGCAGCGCGATGGGCACCGGGGAGCTGTTTTTT
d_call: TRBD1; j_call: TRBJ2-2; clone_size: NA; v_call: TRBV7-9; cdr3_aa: CASSLGAGQGITGELFF; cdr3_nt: TGTGCCAGCAGCTTAGGGGCGGGACAGGGAATCACCGGGGAGCTGTTTTTT
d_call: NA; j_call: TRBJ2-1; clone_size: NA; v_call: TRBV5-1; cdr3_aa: CASSLVQDRHNEQFF; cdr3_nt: TGCGCCAGCAGCTTGGTTCAGGACAGACACAATGAGCAGTTCTTC
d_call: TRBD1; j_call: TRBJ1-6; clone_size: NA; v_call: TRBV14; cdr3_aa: CASSYRDRNSPLHF; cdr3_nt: TGTGCCAGCAGCTACCGGGACAGGAATTCACCCCTCCACTTT
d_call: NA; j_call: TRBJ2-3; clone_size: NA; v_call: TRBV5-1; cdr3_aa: CASSFVKGESDTQYF; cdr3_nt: TGCGCCAGCAGCTTCGTGAAAGGGGAATCGGATACGCAGTATTTT
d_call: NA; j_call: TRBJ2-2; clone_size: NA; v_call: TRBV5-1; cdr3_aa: CASSSLGGAVSAGELFF; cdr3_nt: TGCGCCAGCAGTTCGCTCGGGGGAGCGGTTTCCGCCGGGGAGCTGTTTTTT
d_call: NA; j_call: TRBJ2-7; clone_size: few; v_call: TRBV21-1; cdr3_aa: CASSKELGDSSYEQYF; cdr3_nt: TGTGCCAGCAGCAAAGAGTTGGGGGACAGCTCCTACGAGCAGTACTTC
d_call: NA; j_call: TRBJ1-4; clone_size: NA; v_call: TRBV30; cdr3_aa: CAWIGATTNEKLFF; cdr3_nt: TGTGCCTGGATCGGGGCTACAACTAATGAAAAACTGTTTTTT
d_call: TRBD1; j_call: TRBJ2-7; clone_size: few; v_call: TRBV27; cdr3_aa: CASSSSGQSYEQYF; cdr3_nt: TGTGCCAGCAGTTCCTCGGGACAGAGCTACGAGCAGTACTTC
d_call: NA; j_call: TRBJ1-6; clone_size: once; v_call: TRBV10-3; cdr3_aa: CAIRTEDNSPLHF; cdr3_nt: TGTGCCATCCGGACAGAAGATAATTCACCCCTCCACTTT
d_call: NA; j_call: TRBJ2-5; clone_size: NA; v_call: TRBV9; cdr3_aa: CASSVQGQEETQYF; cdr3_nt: TGTGCCAGCAGCGTTCAGGGGCAGGAAGAGACCCAGTACTTC
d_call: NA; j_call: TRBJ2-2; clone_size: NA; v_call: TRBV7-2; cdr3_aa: CASRPGATGELFF; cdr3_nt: TGTGCCAGCAGGCCCGGAGCCACCGGGGAGCTGTTTTTT
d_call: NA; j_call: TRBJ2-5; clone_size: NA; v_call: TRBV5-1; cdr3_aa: CASQAGGSRQETQYF; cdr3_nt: TGCGCCAGCCAAGCTGGGGGCTCAAGACAAGAGACCCAGTACTTC
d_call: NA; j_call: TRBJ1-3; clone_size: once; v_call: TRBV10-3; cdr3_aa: CAISGSQPGRANTIYF; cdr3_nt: TGTGCCATCAGTGGGTCCCAGCCAGGGCGCGCAAACACCATATATTTT
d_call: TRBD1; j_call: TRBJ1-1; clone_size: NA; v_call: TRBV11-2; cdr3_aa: CASSRNRGPGTEAFF; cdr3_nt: TGTGCCAGCAGTCGAAACAGGGGGCCAGGCACTGAAGCTTTCTTT
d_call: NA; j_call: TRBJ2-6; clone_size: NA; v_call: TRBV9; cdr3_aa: CASSVAGEGANVLTF; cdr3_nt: TGTGCCAGCAGCGTAGCGGGGGAAGGGGCCAACGTCCTGACTTTC
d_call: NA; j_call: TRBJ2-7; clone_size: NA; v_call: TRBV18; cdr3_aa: CASSSRHEQYF; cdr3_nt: TGTGCCAGCTCATCTCGCCACGAGCAGTACTTC
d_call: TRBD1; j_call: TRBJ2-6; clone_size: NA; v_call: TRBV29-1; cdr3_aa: CSVRERDSLQGGANVLTF; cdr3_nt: TGCAGCGTAAGAGAACGGGACAGCCTTCAGGGTGGGGCCAACGTCCTGACTTTC
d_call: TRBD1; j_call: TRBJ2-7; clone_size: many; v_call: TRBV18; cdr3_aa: CASSPVTGLLEQYF; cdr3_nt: TGTGCCAGCTCACCCGTGACAGGGTTATTAGAGCAGTACTTC
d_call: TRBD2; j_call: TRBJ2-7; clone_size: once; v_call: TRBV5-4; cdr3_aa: CASSFPLAGGSYEQYF; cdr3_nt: TGTGCCAGCAGCTTCCCACTAGCGGGAGGGTCCTACGAGCAGTACTTC
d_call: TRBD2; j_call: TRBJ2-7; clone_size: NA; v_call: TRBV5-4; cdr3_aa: CASSRGTSVNEQYF; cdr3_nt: TGTGCCAGCAGCCGCGGGACTAGCGTAAACGAGCAGTACTTC
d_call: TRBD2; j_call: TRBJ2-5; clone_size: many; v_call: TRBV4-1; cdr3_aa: CASSEPGLAPETQYF; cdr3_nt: TGCGCCAGCAGCGAACCGGGACTAGCGCCAGAGACCCAGTACTTC
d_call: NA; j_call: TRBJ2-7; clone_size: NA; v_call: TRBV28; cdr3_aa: CASSTIPVYEQYF; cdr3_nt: TGTGCCAGCAGCACCATACCTGTTTACGAGCAGTACTTC
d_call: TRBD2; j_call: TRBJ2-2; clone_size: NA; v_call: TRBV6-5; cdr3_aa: CASSYFRGSGTGELFF; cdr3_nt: TGTGCCAGCAGTTACTTCCGCGGGAGTGGCACCGGGGAGCTGTTTTTT
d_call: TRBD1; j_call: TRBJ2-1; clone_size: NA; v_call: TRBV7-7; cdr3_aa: CASSLGTGGRRRTDYNEQFF; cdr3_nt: TGTGCTAGCAGCCTTGGGACAGGGGGCCGGCGCCGGACTGATTACAATGAGCAGTTCTTC
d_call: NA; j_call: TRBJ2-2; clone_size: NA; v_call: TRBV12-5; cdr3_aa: CASGLWGSTGELFF; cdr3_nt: TGTGCTAGTGGTTTGTGGGGGTCCACCGGGGAGCTGTTTTTT
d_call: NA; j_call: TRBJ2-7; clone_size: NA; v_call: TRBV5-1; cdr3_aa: CASSFFPGATYEQYF; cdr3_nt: TGCGCCAGCAGCTTTTTCCCTGGGGCGACCTACGAGCAGTACTTC